This T cell receptor (beta chain) appears in the sequencing data of a study of blood T cell repertoires in COVID-19. Across the whole study: COVID-19 samples, acute and convalescent, were from the United States, Italy and Spain. PBMCs, B-cell-depleted T cells, or T cells provided the cDNA or gDNA that made up the material.

Between the trimmed V and J ends, which lost 3 bases and 4 bases, there was a span of 6 bases. This CDR3 has 12 amino acids. The V gene's germline CDR1 is ENHRY and CDR2 SYGVKD. In the original processing: From reference gene primer amplification, estimates of nucleated cell counts were derived. Sequencing used immunoSEQ multiplex PCR; TCRdb keeps in-frame clones, though not all of them. Clone size and V and J calls were adopted from that table, with D and trimming inferred from the DNA. The table includes 250,000 to 350,000 clones, around 90% detected once. The chain combines TRBV10-3 with TRBJ1-2; D call uncertain. The receptor was derived from a woman aged 45-60 years who had recovered from COVID-19. Sample: peripheral blood. In DNA form, the CDR3 reads TGTGCCATCAGTGAACAGAGCTATGGCTACACCTTC. Protein product: CAISEQSYGYTF.